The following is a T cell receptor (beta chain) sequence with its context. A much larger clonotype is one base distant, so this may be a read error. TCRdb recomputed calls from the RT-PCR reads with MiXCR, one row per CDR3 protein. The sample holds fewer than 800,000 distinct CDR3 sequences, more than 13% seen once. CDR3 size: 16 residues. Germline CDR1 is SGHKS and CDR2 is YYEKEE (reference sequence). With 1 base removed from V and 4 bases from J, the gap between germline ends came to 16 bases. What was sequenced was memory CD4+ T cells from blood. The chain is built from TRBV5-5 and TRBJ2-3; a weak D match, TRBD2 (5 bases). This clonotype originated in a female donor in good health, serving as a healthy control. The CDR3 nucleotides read TGTGCCAGCAGCTTGTTAGCGCGAGGGTCCGCAGATACGCAGTATTTT. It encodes CASSLLARGSADTQYF.